A selection of T cell receptor beta chains follows, all from one sample in a study of CD8+CD57+ T cells in acquired aplastic anemia. TCRdb redid the calling of the reads with MiXCR, one entry per CDR3 protein. The sample has some 170,000 distinct CDR3 sequences, 40% to 55% seen once. The sequenced material came from sorted CD4+, CD8+, or CD8+CD57+ T cells (not recorded which) from PBMCs. Source of these receptors: a human donor with aplastic anemia. Each CDR3 is given with its conserved first and last residue. D genes are given only for firm matches. A clone size is listed for some rows: how often the clone was seen (once, few, many), or a class if it is expanded.

D: NA; size: many; V: TRBV19; J: TRBJ1-3; DNA: TGTGCCAGTAGTATCGGGACTCACTCTGGAAACACCATATATTTT; CDR3: CASSIGTHSGNTIYF
D: TRBD2; size: NA; V: TRBV7-3; J: TRBJ2-2; DNA: TGTGCCAGCAGCTCAGACGGACTAGAGACCGGGGAGCTGTTTTTT; CDR3: CASSSDGLETGELFF
D: NA; size: NA; V: TRBV7-2; J: TRBJ2-1; DNA: TGTGCCAGCAGCTTAAATGCAAGCGAGCAGTTCTTC; CDR3: CASSLNASEQFF
D: TRBD1; size: many; V: TRBV5-6; J: TRBJ1-4; DNA: TGTGCCAGCAGCCTACTGGACAGGGACGAAAAACTGTTTTTT; CDR3: CASSLLDRDEKLFF
D: TRBD2; size: NA; V: TRBV24-1; J: TRBJ2-3; DNA: TGTGCCAGTCCAGCGGGGGGCCCGGCGGATACGCAGTATTTT; CDR3: CASPAGGPADTQYF
D: NA; size: once; V: TRBV20-1; J: TRBJ1-2; DNA: TGCAGTGCTAGAGATGGGGCGTCGCATGGCTACACCTTC; CDR3: CSARDGASHGYTF
D: TRBD2; size: many; V: TRBV9; J: TRBJ2-2; DNA: TGTGCCAGCAGGGCGGCGGGGGTGGACACCGGGGAGCTGTTTTTT; CDR3: CASRAAGVDTGELFF
D: NA; size: NA; V: TRBV12-3/TRBV12-4; J: TRBJ2-5; DNA: TGTGCCAGTAGTACTGACCCCACGGTGACCCAGTACTTC; CDR3: CASSTDPTVTQYF
D: NA; size: NA; V: TRBV30; J: TRBJ1-1; DNA: TGTGCCTGGGCCACAGGGCCGGGCACTGAAGCTTTCTTT; CDR3: CAWATGPGTEAFF
D: TRBD2; size: NA; V: TRBV10-3; J: TRBJ2-3; DNA: TGTGCCATCAGTGGGCCGGACAGCGGGGGCAGTTCAGATACGCAGTATTTT; CDR3: CAISGPDSGGSSDTQYF
D: NA; size: NA; V: TRBV7-6; J: TRBJ1-5; DNA: TGTGCCAGCAGCTTAATGCAGCCCCAGCATTTT; CDR3: CASSLMQPQHF
D: TRBD1; size: NA; V: TRBV27; J: TRBJ2-5; DNA: TGTGCCAGCAGTTCGGACAGGGGGCGGGTGACCCAGTACTTC; CDR3: CASSSDRGRVTQYF
D: NA; size: once; V: TRBV4-1; J: TRBJ1-6; DNA: TGCGCCAGCAGCCACCAACAGGGATCAGATAATTCACCCCTCCACTTT; CDR3: CASSHQQGSDNSPLHF
D: NA; size: NA; V: TRBV20-1; J: TRBJ1-2; DNA: TGCAGTGCTAGAGTGGGAGGGGAATCAGGGCGTTCGGGCTATGGCTACACCTTC; CDR3: CSARVGGESGRSGYGYTF
D: NA; size: NA; V: TRBV10-3; J: TRBJ2-7; DNA: TGTGCCACAAAGAAGGGGTCGGTCTCCTACGAGCAGTACTTC; CDR3: CATKKGSVSYEQYF
D: NA; size: many; V: TRBV20-1; J: TRBJ2-5; DNA: TGCAGTGCTAGAGAGGACAGAATACAAGAGACCCAGTACTTC; CDR3: CSAREDRIQETQYF
D: NA; size: NA; V: TRBV20-1; J: TRBJ1-2; DNA: TGCAGTGCTAAGGACAGAAGTATAAATGGCTACACCTTC; CDR3: CSAKDRSINGYTF
D: TRBD2; size: NA; V: TRBV10-3; J: TRBJ2-5; DNA: TGTGCCATCAGTGATCATAGCGGGGCCGGAGAGACCCAGTACTTC; CDR3: CAISDHSGAGETQYF
D: NA; size: NA; V: TRBV7-2; J: TRBJ1-1; DNA: TGTGCCAGCAGCTTAGGCCCAGGGGCGCGGACTGAAGCTTTCTTT; CDR3: CASSLGPGARTEAFF
D: TRBD1; size: once; V: TRBV29-1; J: TRBJ2-1; DNA: TGCAGCGTTGACTGGGACAGGGAGGACAATGAGCAGTTCTTC; CDR3: CSVDWDREDNEQFF
D: NA; size: many; V: TRBV4-2; J: TRBJ2-7; DNA: TGTGCCAGCAGCCGGACCGGGACGGGTTCCTACGAGCAGTACTTC; CDR3: CASSRTGTGSYEQYF
D: NA; size: NA; V: TRBV25-1; J: TRBJ2-5; DNA: TGTGCCAGCAGGCCTCTCGCGGGAAGAGGGGAGACCCAGTACTTC; CDR3: CASRPLAGRGETQYF
D: NA; size: many; V: TRBV6-1; J: TRBJ1-1; DNA: TGTGCCAGCAGTGAGGGTCATGGCGGCACTGAAGCTTTCTTT; CDR3: CASSEGHGGTEAFF
D: TRBD2; size: NA; V: TRBV6-2/TRBV6-3; J: TRBJ2-5; DNA: TGTGCCAGCAGTTACAGGTCGGCGGGGGGTATCCAAGAGACCCAGTACTTC; CDR3: CASSYRSAGGIQETQYF
D: NA; size: few; V: TRBV5-5; J: TRBJ1-1; DNA: TGTGCCAGCAGCCCGGTGAAGGGCCCCACTGAAGCTTTCTTT; CDR3: CASSPVKGPTEAFF
D: NA; size: NA; V: TRBV7-8; J: TRBJ1-1; DNA: TGTGCCAGCAGCCCCGATGGGACTGAAGCTTTCTTT; CDR3: CASSPDGTEAFF
D: NA; size: NA; V: TRBV20-1; J: TRBJ1-2; DNA: TGCAGTGCTAGAGTTTCAGGGGTTGCTGGCTACACCTTC; CDR3: CSARVSGVAGYTF
D: NA; size: many; V: TRBV5-4; J: TRBJ1-1; DNA: TGTGCCAGCAGCTACGGACATTTTTCGAACACTGAAGCTTTCTTT; CDR3: CASSYGHFSNTEAFF
D: NA; size: NA; V: TRBV19; J: TRBJ1-1; DNA: TGTGCCAGTAGTACCTCGGGGCCCCCTAACACTGAAGCTTTCTTT; CDR3: CASSTSGPPNTEAFF
D: NA; size: NA; V: TRBV2; J: TRBJ1-5; DNA: TGTGCCAGCAGTGAGGAGGCTAGCAATCAGCCCCAGCATTTT; CDR3: CASSEEASNQPQHF
D: TRBD1; size: NA; V: TRBV24-1; J: TRBJ2-1; DNA: TGTGCCACCAGTGATCCGGGACAGGGGGCAGGGGAGCAGTTCTTC; CDR3: CATSDPGQGAGEQFF
D: TRBD2; size: many; V: TRBV5-6; J: TRBJ2-3; DNA: TGTGCCAGCAGCTTTGTGGGGGGAGGGAGCACAGATACGCAGTATTTT; CDR3: CASSFVGGGSTDTQYF
D: TRBD1; size: NA; V: TRBV7-9; J: TRBJ2-5; DNA: TGTGCCAGCAGCCCCGGTACAGGGGGAGAGACCCAGTACTTC; CDR3: CASSPGTGGETQYF
D: NA; size: once; V: TRBV19; J: TRBJ2-7; DNA: TGTGCCAGCTCACCCGCGGGCGGGGTCGATTCCTACGAGCAGTACTTC; CDR3: CASSPAGGVDSYEQYF
D: NA; size: NA; V: TRBV5-6; J: TRBJ2-3; DNA: TGTGCCAGCAGCCGGTGGAGGGCCTACACAGATACGCAGTATTTT; CDR3: CASSRWRAYTDTQYF
D: NA; size: once; V: TRBV20-1; J: TRBJ2-7; DNA: TGCAGTGCCAGCAGCTTAGGCTACGAGCAGTACTTC; CDR3: CSASSLGYEQYF
D: TRBD1; size: many; V: TRBV19; J: TRBJ1-1; DNA: TGTGCCAGTAGTTTGGGGTTAAGGCAGGGGGCTGTCACTGAAGCTTTCTTT; CDR3: CASSLGLRQGAVTEAFF
D: NA; size: NA; V: TRBV12-3/TRBV12-4; J: TRBJ1-3; DNA: TGTGCCAGCAGTCCTAGCCCGCGAAACACCATATATTTT; CDR3: CASSPSPRNTIYF
D: NA; size: many; V: TRBV7-9; J: TRBJ1-5; DNA: TGTGCCAGCACCCAAATGGATCAGCCCCAGCATTTT; CDR3: CASTQMDQPQHF
D: NA; size: many; V: TRBV25-1; J: TRBJ1-5; DNA: TGTGCCAGCTCCCCCCCGGACGGGACCGGAGCGAATCAGCCCCAGCATTTT; CDR3: CASSPPDGTGANQPQHF
D: NA; size: many; V: TRBV20-1; J: TRBJ2-2; DNA: TGCAGTGCTGAACAACTAGGGAGCGGGGAGCTGTTTTTT; CDR3: CSAEQLGSGELFF
D: NA; size: NA; V: TRBV19; J: TRBJ1-5; DNA: TGTGCCAGTAGTATAGCTCTTACGGGAAATCAGCCCCAGCATTTT; CDR3: CASSIALTGNQPQHF
D: NA; size: many; V: TRBV6-9; J: TRBJ2-7; DNA: TGTGCCAGCAGTTATTCGGGGGGATCCTACGAGCAGTACTTC; CDR3: CASSYSGGSYEQYF
D: TRBD1; size: many; V: TRBV15; J: TRBJ1-2; DNA: TGTGCCACCAGCAGAGATATGGTACAGGGGTTGGATGGCTACACCTTC; CDR3: CATSRDMVQGLDGYTF
D: NA; size: NA; V: TRBV10-3; J: TRBJ1-1; DNA: TGTGCCATCAGTGAGTCGACCGGCGGATTCGCTTTCTTT; CDR3: CAISESTGGFAFF
D: TRBD1; size: NA; V: TRBV29-1; J: TRBJ2-7; DNA: TGCAGCTTGTGGGCCCCGGGACAGGGGCGCTCCTACGAGCAGTACTTC; CDR3: CSLWAPGQGRSYEQYF
D: NA; size: NA; V: TRBV11-2; J: TRBJ2-2; DNA: TGTGCCAGCAGCTTAGACCCCGGGACAAGCGGGGAGCTGTTTTTT; CDR3: CASSLDPGTSGELFF
D: NA; size: NA; V: TRBV11-1; J: TRBJ2-3; DNA: TGTGCCAGCAGCCCGCGACTAGTGGCAGCGGGAGATACGCAGTATTTT; CDR3: CASSPRLVAAGDTQYF
D: TRBD1; size: NA; V: TRBV20-1; J: TRBJ2-7; DNA: TGCAGTGCCAGACAGGGGGCAGTCAACGAGCAGTACTTC; CDR3: CSARQGAVNEQYF
D: NA; size: many; V: TRBV7-2; J: TRBJ1-2; DNA: TGTGCCAGCAGCTTAGGAGGTCCGGGGAACTATGGCTACACCTTC; CDR3: CASSLGGPGNYGYTF
D: NA; size: NA; V: TRBV7-2; J: TRBJ2-1; DNA: TGTGCCAGCCGTTTCGGCCAGGGTTACAATGAGCAGTTCTTC; CDR3: CASRFGQGYNEQFF
D: NA; size: many; V: TRBV12-3/TRBV12-4; J: TRBJ2-7; DNA: TGTGCCAGCAGTTTAGCTAGGGGGAACTACTACGAGCAGTACTTC; CDR3: CASSLARGNYYEQYF